What follows describes a single TCR beta chain. This likely traces to a read error, being one base from a far larger clone. This entry comes from a study of regulatory T cells in long-lasting Graves disease. Study at large: Recently diagnosed Graves' patients had received antithyroid drugs for under 3 months.

Combining iRepertoire HTBI primers with Arm-PCR of CDR3 regions, the authors built TCR beta libraries. One entry per CDR3 protein, called by TCRdb with MiXCR from the multiplex PCR reads. The sample carries around 250,000 distinct CDR3 sequences, 18% recorded once. Sample time point: newly diagnosed GD, antithyroid drugs for less than 3 months. From PBMCs, RNA was extracted and then used to make the TCR library. The ends were cut back, 6 bases at V and 12 bases at J, with 20 bases in the middle. This CDR3 region has 13 residues. These same data were also listed under a study on T cells in Graves' hyperthyroidism and ophthalmopathy.

The sequenced sample was peripheral blood mononuclear cells (PBMCs), obtained at new diagnosis, from a patient treated with antithyroid drugs. The rearrangement links TRBV12-3 or TRBV12-4 to TRBJ1-2; D gene uncertain. The sequence derives from a woman aged 25 to 45 with Graves disease. CDR3 amino acids: CASSLRLAGDHTF. The CDR3 region has the DNA TGTGCCAGCAGCTTAAGGTTGGCCGGGGATCACACCTTC.